The source of this T cell receptor (beta chain) is a study of T cells in Graves' hyperthyroidism and ophthalmopathy. Study-level results: From stable hyperthyroidism, ophthalmopathy was set apart by a 13 V-J model. The model foresaw ophthalmopathy a median about 6.1 months prior to onset.

This clonotype appeared a few times. Its antigen is still unknown. RNA transcripts were the template for amplifying TCR beta CDR3 regions. First-round RT-PCR with HTBI primers amplified the TCR CDR3 region. TCRdb analysed the multiplex PCR reads with MiXCR anew, one entry per CDR3 protein. The table records around 450,000 distinct CDR3 sequences, approximately 15% of them present only once. CDR1 is SGHDT and CDR2 is YYEEEE in the germline V gene. The CDR3 runs 15 residues. The ends were cut back, 0 bases at V and 4 bases at J, with 11 bases in the middle. Graves' hyperthyroidism is called stable when ophthalmopathy does not progress within 18 months. The PBMCs had their origin in less than 13 ml of fresh peripheral blood.

This chain connects TRBV5-6 to TRBJ1-3, with D uncertain. The sample taken for sequencing was blood. The clonotype comes from a woman under 30 with Graves' hyperthyroidism. The CDR3 region is CASSLGLLTGNTIYF. CDR3 DNA sequence: TGTGCCAGCAGCTTGGGCCTGTTAACGGGAAACACCATATATTTT.